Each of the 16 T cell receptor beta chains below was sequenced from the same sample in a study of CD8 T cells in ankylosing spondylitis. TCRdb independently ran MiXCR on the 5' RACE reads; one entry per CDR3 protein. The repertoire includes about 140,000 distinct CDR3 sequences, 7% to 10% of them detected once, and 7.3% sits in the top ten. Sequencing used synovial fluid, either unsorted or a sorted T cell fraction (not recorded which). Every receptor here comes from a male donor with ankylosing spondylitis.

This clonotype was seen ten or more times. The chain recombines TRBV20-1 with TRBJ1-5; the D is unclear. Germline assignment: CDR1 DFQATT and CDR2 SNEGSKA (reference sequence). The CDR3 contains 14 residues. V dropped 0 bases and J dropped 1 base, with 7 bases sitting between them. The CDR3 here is CSARDGGSNQPQHF. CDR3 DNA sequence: TGCAGTGCTAGAGATGGAGGGAGCAATCAGCCCCAGCATTTT.

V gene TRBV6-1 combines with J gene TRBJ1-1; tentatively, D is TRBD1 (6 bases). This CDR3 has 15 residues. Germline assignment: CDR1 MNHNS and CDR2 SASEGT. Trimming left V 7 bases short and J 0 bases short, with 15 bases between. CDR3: CASNGQLTMNTEAFF. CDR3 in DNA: TGTGCCAGCAACGGACAGCTTACGATGAACACTGAAGCTTTCTTT.

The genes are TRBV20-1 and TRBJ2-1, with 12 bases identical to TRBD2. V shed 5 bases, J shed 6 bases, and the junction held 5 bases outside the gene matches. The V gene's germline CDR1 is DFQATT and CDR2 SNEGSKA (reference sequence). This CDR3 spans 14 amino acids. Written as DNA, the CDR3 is TGCAGTGCTTACCGACTAGCGGGAGTCAATGAGCAGTTCTTC. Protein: CSAYRLAGVNEQFF.

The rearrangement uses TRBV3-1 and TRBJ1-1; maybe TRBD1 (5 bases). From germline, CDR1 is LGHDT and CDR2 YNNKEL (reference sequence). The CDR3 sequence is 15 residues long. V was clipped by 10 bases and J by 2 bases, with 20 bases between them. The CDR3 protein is CATCKQGLGNTEAFF. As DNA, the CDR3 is TGTGCCACCTGCAAGCAGGGTTTGGGCAACACTGAAGCTTTCTTT.

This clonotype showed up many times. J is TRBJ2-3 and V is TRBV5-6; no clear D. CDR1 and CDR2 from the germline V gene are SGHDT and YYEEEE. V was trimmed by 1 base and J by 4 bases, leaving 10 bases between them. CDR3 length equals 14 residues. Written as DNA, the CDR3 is TGTGCCAGCAGCTTGCGGACCAGCCCAGATACGCAGTATTTT. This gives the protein CASSLRTSPDTQYF.

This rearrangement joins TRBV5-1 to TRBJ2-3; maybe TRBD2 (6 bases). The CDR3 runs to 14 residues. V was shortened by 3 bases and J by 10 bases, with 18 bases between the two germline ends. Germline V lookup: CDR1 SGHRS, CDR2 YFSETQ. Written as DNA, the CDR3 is TGCGCCAGCAGCTCCCGCCCGGGGGAGTCAGCGCAGTATTTT. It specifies CASSSRPGESAQYF.

Written as DNA, the CDR3 is TGTGCCAGCAGCCACCTTAGGGTTGGGACCGCAACTAATGAAAAACTGTTTTTT. Translation: CASSHLRVGTATNEKLFF. The rearrangement uses TRBV14 and TRBJ1-4; D possibly corresponds to TRBD1 (5 bases). Germline-derived CDR1 and CDR2 are SGHDN and FVKESK. This CDR3 spans 18 amino acids. V was pared by 3 bases and J by 0 bases, with 17 bases between. Variable domain in full (rest from reference TRBV14 and TRBJ1-4): EAGVTQFPSHSVIEKGQTVTLRCDPISGHDNLYWYRRVMGKEIKFLLHFVKESKQDESGMPNNRFLAERTGGTYSTLKVQPAELEDSGVYFCASSHLRVGTATNEKLFFGSGTQLSVL.

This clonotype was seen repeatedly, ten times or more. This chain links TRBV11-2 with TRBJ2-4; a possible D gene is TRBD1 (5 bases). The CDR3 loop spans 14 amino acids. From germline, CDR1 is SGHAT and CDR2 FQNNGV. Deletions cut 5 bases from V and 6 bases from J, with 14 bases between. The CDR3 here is CASSPGQGGNIQYF. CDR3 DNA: TGTGCCAGCAGCCCTGGGCAGGGTGGAAACATTCAGTACTTC.

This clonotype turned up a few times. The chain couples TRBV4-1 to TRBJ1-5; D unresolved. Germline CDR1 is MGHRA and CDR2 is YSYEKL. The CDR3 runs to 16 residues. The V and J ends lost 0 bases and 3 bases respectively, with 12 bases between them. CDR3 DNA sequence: TGCGCCAGCAGCCAAGATTACGGGCGGATCAATCAGCCCCAGCATTTT. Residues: CASSQDYGRINQPQHF.

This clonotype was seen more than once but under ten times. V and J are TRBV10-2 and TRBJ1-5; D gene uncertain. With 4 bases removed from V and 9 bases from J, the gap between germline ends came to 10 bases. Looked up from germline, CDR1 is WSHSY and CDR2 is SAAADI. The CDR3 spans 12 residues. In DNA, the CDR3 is TGCGCCAGCAGTGTTGGTAACCGGCCCCAGCATTTT. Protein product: CASSVGNRPQHF.

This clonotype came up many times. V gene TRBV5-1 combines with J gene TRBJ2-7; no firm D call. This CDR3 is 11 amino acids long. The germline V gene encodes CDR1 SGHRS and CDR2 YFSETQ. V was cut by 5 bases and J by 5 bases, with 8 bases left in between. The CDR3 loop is CASRYTDEQYF. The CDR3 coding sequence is TGCGCCAGCAGGTACACGGACGAGCAGTACTTC.

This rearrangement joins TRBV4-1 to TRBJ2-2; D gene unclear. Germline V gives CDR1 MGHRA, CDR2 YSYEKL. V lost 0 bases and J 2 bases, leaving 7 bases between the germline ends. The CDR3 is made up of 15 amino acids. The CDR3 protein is CASSQDWTNTGELFF. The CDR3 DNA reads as TGCGCCAGCAGCCAAGATTGGACCAACACCGGGGAGCTGTTTTTT.

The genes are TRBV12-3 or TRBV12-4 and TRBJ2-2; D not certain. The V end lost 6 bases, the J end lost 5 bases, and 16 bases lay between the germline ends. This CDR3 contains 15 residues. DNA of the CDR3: TGTGCCAGCAGCCCCCCCAATAGGTGGACCGGGGAGCTGTTTTTT. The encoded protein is CASSPPNRWTGELFF.

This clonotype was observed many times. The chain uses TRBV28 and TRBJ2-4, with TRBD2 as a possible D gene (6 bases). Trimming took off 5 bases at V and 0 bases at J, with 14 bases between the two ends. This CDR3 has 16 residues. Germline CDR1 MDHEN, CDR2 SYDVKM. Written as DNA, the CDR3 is TGTGCCAGCAGTCATGGAGGGGTTTTAGCCAAAAACATTCAGTACTTC. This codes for CASSHGGVLAKNIQYF.

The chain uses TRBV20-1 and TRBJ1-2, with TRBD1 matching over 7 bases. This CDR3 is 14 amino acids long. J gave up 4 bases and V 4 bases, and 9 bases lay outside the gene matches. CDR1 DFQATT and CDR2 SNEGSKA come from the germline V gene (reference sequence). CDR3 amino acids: CSATIARDSYGYTF. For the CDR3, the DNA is TGCAGTGCTACCATAGCCCGGGACAGCTATGGCTACACCTTC.

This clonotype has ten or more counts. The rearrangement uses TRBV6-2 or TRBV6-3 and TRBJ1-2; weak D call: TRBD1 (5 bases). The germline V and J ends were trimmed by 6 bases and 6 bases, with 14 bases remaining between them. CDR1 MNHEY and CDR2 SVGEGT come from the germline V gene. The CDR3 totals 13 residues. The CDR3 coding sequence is TGTGCCAGCAGCCCGGGACTCTCCCATGGCTACACCTTC. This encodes CASSPGLSHGYTF.